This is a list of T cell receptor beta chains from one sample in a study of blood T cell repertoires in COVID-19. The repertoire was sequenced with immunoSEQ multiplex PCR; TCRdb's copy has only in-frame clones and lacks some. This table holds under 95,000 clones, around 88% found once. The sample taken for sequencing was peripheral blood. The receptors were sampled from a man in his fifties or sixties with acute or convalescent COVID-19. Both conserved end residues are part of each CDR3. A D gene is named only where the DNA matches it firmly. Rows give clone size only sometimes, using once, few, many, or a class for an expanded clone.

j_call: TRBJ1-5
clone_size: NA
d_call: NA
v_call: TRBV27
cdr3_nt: TGTGCCAGCAGTTTAGGTCTGGGGGGGGGTCAGCCCCAGCATTTT
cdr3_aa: CASSLGLGGGQPQHF

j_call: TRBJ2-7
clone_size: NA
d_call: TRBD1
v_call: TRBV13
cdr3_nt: TGTGCCAGCAGCCTCAGGGGGTTCAACGAGCAGTACTTC
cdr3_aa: CASSLRGFNEQYF

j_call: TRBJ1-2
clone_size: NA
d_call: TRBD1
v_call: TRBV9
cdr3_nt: TGTGCCAGCAGCACCGGACAGGGGGCTAGTGGCTACACCTTC
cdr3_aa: CASSTGQGASGYTF

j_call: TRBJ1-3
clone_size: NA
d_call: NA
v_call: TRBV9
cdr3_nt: TGTGCCAGCAGCGTAGGAGGACTCGACTCTGGAAACACCATATATTTT
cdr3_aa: CASSVGGLDSGNTIYF

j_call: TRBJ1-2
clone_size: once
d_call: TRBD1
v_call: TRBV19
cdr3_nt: TGTGCCAGTATCCCTAGAGGGACAGGGGACTATGGCTACACCTTC
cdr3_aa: CASIPRGTGDYGYTF

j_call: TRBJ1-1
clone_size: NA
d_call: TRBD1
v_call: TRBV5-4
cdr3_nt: TGTGCCAGCAGCCGCGCCGGACAGGGAAACACTGAAGCTTTCTTT
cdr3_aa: CASSRAGQGNTEAFF

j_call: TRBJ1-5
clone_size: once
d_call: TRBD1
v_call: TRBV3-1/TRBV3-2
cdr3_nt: TGTGCCAGCAGCCAACAACCGGGACAGCTGTGTCAGCCCCAGCATTTT
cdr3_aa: CASSQQPGQLCQPQHF

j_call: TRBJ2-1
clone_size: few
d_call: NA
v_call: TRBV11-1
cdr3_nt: TGTGCCAGCAGCTTAGGGGGGCGCTATGAGCAGTTCTTC
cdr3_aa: CASSLGGRYEQFF

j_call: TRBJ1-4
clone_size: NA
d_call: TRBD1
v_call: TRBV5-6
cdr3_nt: TGTGCCAGCAGCTTGGCCGGGACAGCAAATGAAAAACTGTTTTTT
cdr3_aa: CASSLAGTANEKLFF

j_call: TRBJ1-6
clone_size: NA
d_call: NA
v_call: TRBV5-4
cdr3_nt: TGTGCCAGCAGCTTGGATGTGTCTCTAAATTCACCCCTCCACTTT
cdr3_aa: CASSLDVSLNSPLHF

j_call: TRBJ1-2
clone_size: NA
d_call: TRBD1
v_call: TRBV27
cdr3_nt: TGTGCCAGCAGATCACAGGGGGCGCGGGGCTACACCTTC
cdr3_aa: CASRSQGARGYTF

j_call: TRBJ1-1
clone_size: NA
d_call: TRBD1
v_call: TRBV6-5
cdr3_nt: TGTGCCAGCAGTCAAACCAACAGGGGAGTCACTGAAGCTTTCTTT
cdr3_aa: CASSQTNRGVTEAFF

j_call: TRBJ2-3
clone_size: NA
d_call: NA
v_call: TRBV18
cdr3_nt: TGTGCCAGCTCACCACCGGCAGGAAGCACAGATACGCAGTATTTT
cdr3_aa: CASSPPAGSTDTQYF

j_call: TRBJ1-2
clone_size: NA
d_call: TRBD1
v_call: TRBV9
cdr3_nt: TGTGCCAGCAGCACGCGGGACAGCAACTATGGCTACACCTTC
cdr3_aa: CASSTRDSNYGYTF

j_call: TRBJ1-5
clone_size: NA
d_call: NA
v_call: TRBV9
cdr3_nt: TGTGCCAGCAGCGTATCAGGGCAGAGAGATCAGCCCCAGCATTTT
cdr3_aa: CASSVSGQRDQPQHF

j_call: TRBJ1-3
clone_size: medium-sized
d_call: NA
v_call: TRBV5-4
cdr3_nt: TGTGCCAGCAGCTTGGGTGGAGGGGTCGGAAACACCATATATTTT
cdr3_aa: CASSLGGGVGNTIYF

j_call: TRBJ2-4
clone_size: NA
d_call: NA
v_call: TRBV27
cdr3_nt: TGTGCCAGCAGTTCCACTCTTTACGCCAAAAACATTCAGTACTTC
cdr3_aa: CASSSTLYAKNIQYF

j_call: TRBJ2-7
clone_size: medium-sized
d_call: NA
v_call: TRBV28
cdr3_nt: TGTGCCAGCAGTTTAAAATCCGGGACTTCCTTATCCTACGAGCAGTACTTC
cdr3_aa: CASSLKSGTSLSYEQYF

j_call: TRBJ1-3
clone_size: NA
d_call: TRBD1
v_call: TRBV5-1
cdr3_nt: TGCGCCAGCAGCTTGGCCCCGGGGCAGGGGGCAAGTGGAAACACCATATATTTT
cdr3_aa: CASSLAPGQGASGNTIYF

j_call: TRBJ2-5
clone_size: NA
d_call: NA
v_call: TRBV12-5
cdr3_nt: TGTGCTAGTGGTTTGGTACTTCTAGAGACCCAGTACTTC
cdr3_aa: CASGLVLLETQYF

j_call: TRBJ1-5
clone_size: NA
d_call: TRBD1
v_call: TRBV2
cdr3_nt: TGTGCCAGCACCGCCGGACAGGGGCGGAATCAGCCCCAGCATTTT
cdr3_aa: CASTAGQGRNQPQHF

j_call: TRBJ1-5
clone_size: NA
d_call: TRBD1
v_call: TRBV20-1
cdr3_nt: TGCAGTGCTAGTTTTTCATCGCCGGGACAGTATAGCAATCAGCCCCAGCATTTT
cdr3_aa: CSASFSSPGQYSNQPQHF

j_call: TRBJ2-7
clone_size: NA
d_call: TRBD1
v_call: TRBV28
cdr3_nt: TGTGCCAGCAGACCCGGGACAGGGGCCTACGAGCAGTACTTC
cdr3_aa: CASRPGTGAYEQYF